The present T cell receptor (beta chain) was sequenced within a study of cytomegalovirus exposure and HLA in healthy donors. Findings and caveats of the study: Researchers reported that a few CMV-associated chains were confirmed in vitro as CMV antigen-specific. Rarity marked most TCR sequences, yet some public TCRs occurred in many donors.

With regard to this clone: Its antigen remains unknown.

Vbeta (60) and Jbeta (13) primers were used in the PCR. Only in-frame clones appear in the TCRdb table, and some are missing; sequencing was by immunoSEQ multiplex PCR. This sample carries approximately 190,000 clones, about four fifths of them seen once, and the ten largest clones take 2% to 3%. With 2 bases clipped from V and 1 base from J, the junction kept 3 bases outside the gene matches. The CDR3 spans 16 residues. In germline, CDR1 is MDHEN, CDR2 SYDVKM. V usage is TRBV28 and J usage is TRBJ2-3; 10 bases agree with TRBD1. The sequence was collected from a woman in her 50s in good health and CMV-seropositive. The source material was PBMCs. Here the CDR3 DNA reads TGTGCCAGCAGTTTAGACAGGGGGCGAGGCACAGATACGCAGTATTTT. It yields the protein CASSLDRGRGTDTQYF. Using reference TRBV28 and TRBJ2-3 for the parts outside the CDR3, the full variable domain is DVKVTQSSRYLVKRTGEKVFLECVQDMDHENMFWYRQDPGLGLRLIYFSYDVKMKEKGDIPEGYSVSREKKERFSLILESASTNQTSMYLCASSLDRGRGTDTQYFGPGTRLTVL.